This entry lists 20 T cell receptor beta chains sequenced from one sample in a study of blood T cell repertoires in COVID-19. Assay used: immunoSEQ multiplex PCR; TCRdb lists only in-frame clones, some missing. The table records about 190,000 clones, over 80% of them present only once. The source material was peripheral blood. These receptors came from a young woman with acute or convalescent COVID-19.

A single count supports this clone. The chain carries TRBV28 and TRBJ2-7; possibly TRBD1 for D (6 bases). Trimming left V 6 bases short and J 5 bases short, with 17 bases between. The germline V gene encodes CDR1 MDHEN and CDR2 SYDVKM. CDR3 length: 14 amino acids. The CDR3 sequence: CASSSKHRDHEQYF. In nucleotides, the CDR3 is TGTGCCAGCAGCTCCAAGCACAGGGATCACGAGCAGTACTTC. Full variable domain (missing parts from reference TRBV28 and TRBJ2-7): DVKVTQSSRYLVKRTGEKVFLECVQDMDHENMFWYRQDPGLGLRLIYFSYDVKMKEKGDIPEGYSVSREKKERFSLILESASTNQTSMYLCASSSKHRDHEQYFGPGTRLTVT.

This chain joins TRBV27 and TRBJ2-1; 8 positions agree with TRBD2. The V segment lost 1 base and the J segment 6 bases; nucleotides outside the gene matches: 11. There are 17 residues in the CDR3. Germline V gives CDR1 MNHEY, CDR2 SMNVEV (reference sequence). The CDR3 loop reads CASSLLTQAGGRNEQFF. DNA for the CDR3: TGTGCCAGCAGTTTATTGACCCAGGCGGGAGGACGCAATGAGCAGTTCTTC.

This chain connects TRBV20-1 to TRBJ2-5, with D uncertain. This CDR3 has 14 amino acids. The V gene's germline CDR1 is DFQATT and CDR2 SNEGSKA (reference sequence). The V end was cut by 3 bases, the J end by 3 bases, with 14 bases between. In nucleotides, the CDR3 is TGCAGTGCTAGTACATTCAACCAGAAAGAGACCCAGTACTTC. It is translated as CSASTFNQKETQYF.

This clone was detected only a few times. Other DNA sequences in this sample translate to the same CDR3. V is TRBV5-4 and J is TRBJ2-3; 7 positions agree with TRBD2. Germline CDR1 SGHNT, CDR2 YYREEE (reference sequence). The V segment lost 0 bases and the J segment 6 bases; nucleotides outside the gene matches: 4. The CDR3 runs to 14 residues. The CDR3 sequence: CASSLGGRADTQYF. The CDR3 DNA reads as TGTGCCAGCAGCTTGGGCGGGAGAGCGGATACGCAGTATTTT.

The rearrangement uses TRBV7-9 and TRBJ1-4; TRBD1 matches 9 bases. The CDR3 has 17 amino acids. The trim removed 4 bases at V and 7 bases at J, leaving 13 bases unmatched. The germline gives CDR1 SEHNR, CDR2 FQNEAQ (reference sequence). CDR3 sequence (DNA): TGTGCCAGCAGCTCGCTGGCGTTGACAGGGGGATTTGAAAAACTGTTTTTT. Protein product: CASSSLALTGGFEKLFF.

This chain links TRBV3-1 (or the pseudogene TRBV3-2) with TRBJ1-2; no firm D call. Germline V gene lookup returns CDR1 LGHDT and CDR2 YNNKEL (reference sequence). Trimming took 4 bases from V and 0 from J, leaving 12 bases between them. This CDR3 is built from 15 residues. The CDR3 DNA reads TGTGCCAGCAGCCCCACGGTCAGGTCTAACTATGGCTACACCTTC. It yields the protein CASSPTVRSNYGYTF.

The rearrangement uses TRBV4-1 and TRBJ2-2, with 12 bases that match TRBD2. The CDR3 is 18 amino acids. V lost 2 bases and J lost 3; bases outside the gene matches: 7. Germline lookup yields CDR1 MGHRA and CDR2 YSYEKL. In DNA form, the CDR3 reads TGCGCCAGCAGCCAATCGGGACTAGCGGGTTCTTACACCGGGGAGCTGTTTTTT. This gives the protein CASSQSGLAGSYTGELFF.

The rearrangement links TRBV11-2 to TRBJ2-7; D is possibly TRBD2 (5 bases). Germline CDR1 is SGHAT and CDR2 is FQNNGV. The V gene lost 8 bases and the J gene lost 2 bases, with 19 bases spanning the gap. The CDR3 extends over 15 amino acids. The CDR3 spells CASPLAGGRPYEQYF. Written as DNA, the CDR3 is TGTGCCAGCCCCCTGGCGGGCGGAAGACCCTACGAGCAGTACTTC.

Here the CDR3 DNA reads TGTGCCAGTAGTAGCCCCGGGACAGGAAACTATGGCTACACCTTC. Translated, it gives CASSSPGTGNYGYTF. The chain combines TRBV19 with TRBJ1-2, with 8 bases aligning to TRBD1. Per germline, CDR1 LNHDA and CDR2 SQIVND (reference sequence). This CDR3 comprises 15 residues. V lost 4 bases, J lost 2 bases, and 6 bases stayed unmatched.

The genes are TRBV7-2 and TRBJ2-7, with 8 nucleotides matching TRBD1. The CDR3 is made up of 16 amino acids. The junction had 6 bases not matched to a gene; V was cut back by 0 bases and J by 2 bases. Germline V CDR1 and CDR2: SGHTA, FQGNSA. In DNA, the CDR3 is TGTGCCAGCAGCTTAGCCGTTGACAGGGGAGCCTACGAGCAGTACTTC. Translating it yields CASSLAVDRGAYEQYF.

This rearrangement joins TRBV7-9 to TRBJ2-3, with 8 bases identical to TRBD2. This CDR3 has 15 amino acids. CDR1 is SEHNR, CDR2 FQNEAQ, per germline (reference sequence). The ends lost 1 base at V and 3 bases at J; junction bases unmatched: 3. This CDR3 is CASSLGASGTDTQYF. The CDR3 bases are TGTGCCAGCAGCTTAGGGGCTAGCGGGACAGATACGCAGTATTTT.

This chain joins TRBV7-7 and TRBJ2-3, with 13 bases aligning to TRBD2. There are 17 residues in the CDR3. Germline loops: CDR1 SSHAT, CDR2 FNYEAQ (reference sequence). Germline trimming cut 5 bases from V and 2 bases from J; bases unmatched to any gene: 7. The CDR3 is CASSLGLAGAITDTQYF. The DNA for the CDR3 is TGTGCCAGCAGCCTTGGACTAGCGGGGGCCATCACAGATACGCAGTATTTT.

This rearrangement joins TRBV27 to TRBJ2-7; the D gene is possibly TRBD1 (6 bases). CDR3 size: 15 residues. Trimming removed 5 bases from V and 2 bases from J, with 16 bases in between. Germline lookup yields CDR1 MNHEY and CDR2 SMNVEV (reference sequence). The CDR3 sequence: CASSPTGSYPYEQYF. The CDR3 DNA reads TGTGCCAGCAGTCCCACAGGGTCCTACCCCTACGAGCAGTACTTC.

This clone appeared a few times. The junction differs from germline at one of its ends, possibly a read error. The CDR3 loop is CASRPRTGGTPGDF. CDR3 DNA sequence: TGTGCCAGCAGACCTAGGACAGGGGGCACCCCTGGGGATTTT. J is TRBJ1-3 and V is TRBV28; 11 bases are shared with TRBD1. The CDR3 runs to 14 residues. CDR1 MDHEN and CDR2 SYDVKM come from the germline V gene.

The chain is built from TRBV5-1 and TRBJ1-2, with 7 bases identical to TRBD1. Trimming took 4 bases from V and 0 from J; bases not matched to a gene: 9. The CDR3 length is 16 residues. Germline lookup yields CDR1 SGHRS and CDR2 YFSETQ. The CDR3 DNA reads TGCGCCAGCAGCCTCACGCCGACAGGGCCTAACTATGGCTACACCTTC. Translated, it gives CASSLTPTGPNYGYTF.

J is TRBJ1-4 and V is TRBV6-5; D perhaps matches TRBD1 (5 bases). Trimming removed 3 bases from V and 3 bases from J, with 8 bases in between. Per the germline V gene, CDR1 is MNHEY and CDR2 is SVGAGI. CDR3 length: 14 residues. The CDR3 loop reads CASSYRQPNEKLFF. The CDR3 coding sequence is TGTGCCAGCAGTTATCGACAGCCTAATGAAAAACTGTTTTTT.

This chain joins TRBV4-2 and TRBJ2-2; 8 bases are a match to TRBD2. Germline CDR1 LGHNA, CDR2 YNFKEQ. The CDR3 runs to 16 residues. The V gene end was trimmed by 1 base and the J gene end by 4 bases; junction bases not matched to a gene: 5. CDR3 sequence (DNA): TGTGCCAGCAGCCAAGCTTTTACTAGCGGCACCGGGGAGCTGTTTTTT. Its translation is CASSQAFTSGTGELFF.

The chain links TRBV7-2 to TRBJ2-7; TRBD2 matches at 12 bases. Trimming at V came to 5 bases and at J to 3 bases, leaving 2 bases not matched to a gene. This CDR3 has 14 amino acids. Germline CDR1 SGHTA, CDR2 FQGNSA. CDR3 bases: TGTGCCAGCAGCGGACTAGCGGGGCGCTACGAGCAGTACTTC. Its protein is CASSGLAGRYEQYF.

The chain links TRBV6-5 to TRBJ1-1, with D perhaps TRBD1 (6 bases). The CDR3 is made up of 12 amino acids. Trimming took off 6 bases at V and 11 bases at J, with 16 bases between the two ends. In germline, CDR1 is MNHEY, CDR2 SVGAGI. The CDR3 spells CASRSTGRAAFF. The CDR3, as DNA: TGTGCCAGCAGATCTACAGGGAGGGCGGCTTTCTTT.

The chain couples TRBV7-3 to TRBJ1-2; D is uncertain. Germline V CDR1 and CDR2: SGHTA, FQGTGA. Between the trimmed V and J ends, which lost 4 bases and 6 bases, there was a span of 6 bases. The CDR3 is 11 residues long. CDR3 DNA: TGTGCCAGCAGCTCCGGGGATGGCTACACCTTC. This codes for CASSSGDGYTF.